Presented here are 30 T cell receptor beta chains from one specimen sequenced in a study of blood T cell repertoires in COVID-19. The method was immunoSEQ multiplex PCR; TCRdb's version includes in-frame clones alone and lacks a portion of them. Here the sample spans some 170,000 clones, 82% being singletons. Material for sequencing was peripheral blood. These receptor sequences come from a woman between 65 and 79 years old with acute or convalescent COVID-19.

The genes are TRBV6-4 and TRBJ2-3; 11 positions match TRBD2. This CDR3 region has 14 residues. Unmatched junction bases numbered 4, after V lost 6 bases and J lost 5 bases. Looked up from germline, CDR1 is MRHNA and CDR2 is SNTAGT. The CDR3 DNA is TGTGCCAGCAGGCTAGCGGGGGGTGGAGATACGCAGTATTTT. Translated, it gives CASRLAGGGDTQYF.

This clone was picked up a small number of times. The chain is built from TRBV7-9 and TRBJ1-2, with D uncertain. In germline, CDR1 is SEHNR, CDR2 FQNEAQ (reference sequence). V gave up 0 bases and J gave up 10 bases, with 9 bases separating them. The CDR3 is made up of 12 amino acids. Here the CDR3 reads CASSLADTVYTF. The CDR3 DNA follows: TGTGCCAGCAGCTTAGCAGACACCGTCTACACCTTC.

The chain couples TRBV29-1 to TRBJ2-3, with TRBD2 matching over 9 bases. CDR1 and CDR2 from the germline V gene are SQVTM and ANQGSEA. The CDR3 loop spans 15 amino acids. The junction had 9 bases not matched to a gene; V was cut back by 3 bases and J by 5 bases. CDR3 region: CSVDLAGGPRDTQYF. The CDR3 bases are TGCAGCGTTGATCTGGCGGGAGGGCCTAGAGATACGCAGTATTTT.

The chain links TRBV19 to TRBJ2-7; 7 bases are shared with TRBD1. J lost 0 bases, V lost 10 bases, and 6 bases had no gene match. Germline CDR1 LNHDA, CDR2 SQIVND (reference sequence). The CDR3 spans 13 residues. The CDR3 DNA follows: TGTGCCATTCAGGGGGTCAGCTCCTACGAGCAGTACTTC. It yields the protein CAIQGVSSYEQYF.

About this clone itself: An end of the junction does not agree with germline; a read error may underlie this. This sequence joins TRBV28 and TRBJ1-5; D ambiguous. Germline V gives CDR1 MDHEN, CDR2 SYDVKM. CDR3 size: 13 residues. Here the CDR3 reads CASSLTRLQAQHF. The CDR3, as DNA: TGTGCCAGCAGCCTGACACGGCTTCAGGCCCAGCATTTT.

This chain uses TRBV10-3 with TRBJ1-6, with D unresolved. Germline V gives CDR1 ENHRY, CDR2 SYGVKD. The CDR3 is made up of 15 amino acids. Trimming took 2 bases from V and 7 from J, leaving 12 bases between them. This CDR3 is CAISEGQVINSPLHF. DNA for the CDR3: TGTGCCATCAGTGAGGGGCAGGTGATCAATTCACCCCTCCACTTT.

J is TRBJ1-3 and V is TRBV7-8; D ambiguous. The CDR3 runs to 15 residues. Germline CDR1 reads SGHVS; CDR2 reads FQNEAQ. Trimming removed 5 bases at V and 4 bases at J, with 15 bases between. CDR3 DNA sequence: TGTGCCAGCAGCCCGAGGGCCGTCCTCGGAAACACCATATATTTT. This gives the protein CASSPRAVLGNTIYF.

The rearrangement joins TRBV3-1 (or the pseudogene TRBV3-2) to TRBJ2-7; D is possibly TRBD2 (6 bases). Looked up from germline, CDR1 is LGHDT and CDR2 is YNNKEL (reference sequence). The V end lost 0 bases, the J end lost 5 bases, and 8 bases lay between the germline ends. The CDR3 is made up of 13 amino acids. This CDR3 is CASSQDREDEQYF. In DNA, the CDR3 is TGTGCCAGCAGCCAAGACAGGGAGGACGAGCAGTACTTC.

CDR3 bases: TGTGCCAGCAGCCAGTCGGGGGGCTATCAGCCCCAGCATTTT. It specifies CASSQSGGYQPQHF. The J gene is TRBJ1-5, the V gene TRBV6-2 or TRBV6-3; D is perhaps TRBD1 (6 bases). This CDR3 is built from 14 residues. V lost 6 bases and J 5 bases, leaving 14 bases between the germline ends. Germline CDR1 reads MNHEY; CDR2 reads SVGEGT.

Here the CDR3 reads CASSAQGANEAFF. The DNA for the CDR3 is TGTGCCAGCAGCGCCCAGGGGGCTAATGAAGCTTTCTTT. The V call is TRBV9, the J call TRBJ1-1; TRBD1 matches at 8 bases. Per the germline V gene, CDR1 is SGDLS and CDR2 is YYNGEE. The CDR3 runs to 13 residues. After removal of 3 bases from V and 7 bases from J, the junction contained 5 bases not matched to a gene.

The chain combines TRBV28 with TRBJ2-3, with D maybe TRBD2 (6 bases). From germline, CDR1 is MDHEN and CDR2 SYDVKM. The ends were cut back, 4 bases at V and 1 base at J, with 12 bases in the middle. CDR3 length equals 15 residues. CDR3 nucleotides: TGTGCCAGCAGTTGGTCGGAGCGGGGCACAGATACGCAGTATTTT. It yields the protein CASSWSERGTDTQYF.

The gene calls are TRBV28 and TRBJ1-1; TRBD1 matches 8 bases. Germline V gene lookup returns CDR1 MDHEN and CDR2 SYDVKM. Trimming removed 6 bases from V and 0 bases from J; junction bases left unmatched: 6. This CDR3 has 15 amino acids. CDR3 loop: CASSPVTGVNTEAFF. The CDR3 nucleotides are TGTGCCAGCAGCCCCGTGACAGGGGTGAACACTGAAGCTTTCTTT. Full variable domain (missing parts from reference TRBV28 and TRBJ1-1): DVKVTQSSRYLVKRTGEKVFLECVQDMDHENMFWYRQDPGLGLRLIYFSYDVKMKEKGDIPEGYSVSREKKERFSLILESASTNQTSMYLCASSPVTGVNTEAFFGQGTRLTVV.

The chain recombines TRBV7-9 with TRBJ1-6; the match to TRBD1 covers 8 bases. The CDR3 covers 15 residues. Germline CDR1 is SEHNR and CDR2 is FQNEAQ (reference sequence). V shed 5 bases, J shed 10 bases, and the junction held 10 bases outside the gene matches. The CDR3 here is CASSSQTGVGSPLHF. CDR3 nucleotide sequence: TGTGCCAGCAGCAGCCAGACAGGGGTCGGCTCACCCCTCCACTTT.

The chain carries TRBV28 and TRBJ1-3; D is perhaps TRBD1 (5 bases). V was pared by 7 bases and J by 0 bases, with 16 bases between. The CDR3 sequence is 16 residues long. In germline, CDR1 is MDHEN, CDR2 SYDVKM. The CDR3 DNA follows: TGTGCCAGCACGGGACTGGGAATTTCCTCTGGAAACACCATATATTTT. This gives the protein CASTGLGISSGNTIYF. The whole variable domain, remainder taken from reference TRBV28 and TRBJ1-3, is DVKVTQSSRYLVKRTGEKVFLECVQDMDHENMFWYRQDPGLGLRLIYFSYDVKMKEKGDIPEGYSVSREKKERFSLILESASTNQTSMYLCASTGLGISSGNTIYFGEGSWLTVV.

The gene calls are TRBV3-1 (or the pseudogene TRBV3-2) and TRBJ1-2; D gene ambiguous. Germline V gene data show CDR1 as LGHDT and CDR2 as YNNKEL (reference sequence). This CDR3 has 14 residues. V was trimmed by 7 bases and J by 4 bases, leaving 16 bases between them. Written as DNA, the CDR3 is TGTGCCAGCACCCCGATAGGACTCGGCTATGGCTACACCTTC. Its translation: CASTPIGLGYGYTF.

This clone was observed a few times. This chain links TRBV5-4 with TRBJ2-7; 8 positions match TRBD1. Germline loops: CDR1 SGHNT, CDR2 YYREEE (reference sequence). The V and J ends lost 4 bases and 4 bases, in that order; junction bases with no gene match: 4. The CDR3 loop spans 13 amino acids. CDR3 protein: CASSLDRVYEQYF. The CDR3, as DNA: TGTGCCAGCAGCCTGGACAGGGTGTACGAGCAGTACTTC.

This clone was recorded only once. The V gene is TRBV20-1, the J gene TRBJ1-1, with 8 bases that match TRBD1. This CDR3 contains 15 residues. Germline values: CDR1 DFQATT, CDR2 SNEGSKA (reference sequence). V shed 3 bases, J shed 3 bases, and the junction held 9 bases outside the gene matches. This CDR3 reads CSASPIDRGDTEAFF. CDR3 nucleotide sequence: TGCAGTGCTAGTCCCATCGACAGGGGTGACACTGAAGCTTTCTTT.

The V call is TRBV13, the J call TRBJ2-3; no reliable D call. V was trimmed by 5 bases and J by 3 bases, leaving 6 bases between them. Germline-derived CDR1 and CDR2 are PRHDT and FYEKMQ (reference sequence). This CDR3 has 12 residues. DNA of the CDR3: TGTGCCAGCAGCCTGACTACAGATACGCAGTATTTT. This sequence encodes CASSLTTDTQYF.

The V gene is TRBV19, the J gene TRBJ1-1, with D possibly matching TRBD1 (5 bases). Trimming removed 8 bases at V and 4 bases at J, with 17 bases between. The length of the CDR3 is 14 residues. CDR1 is LNHDA, CDR2 SQIVND, per germline (reference sequence). The CDR3 here is CASQWGRGSTEAFF. The CDR3 nucleotides are TGTGCCAGTCAGTGGGGACGGGGGAGCACTGAAGCTTTCTTT.

The chain links TRBV3-1 (or the pseudogene TRBV3-2) to TRBJ2-1; D perhaps matches TRBD2 (6 bases). Germline CDR1 and CDR2: LGHDT and YNNKEL (reference sequence). The CDR3 consists of 15 residues. V lost 3 bases, J lost 6 bases, and 15 bases lay in between. The CDR3 sequence: CASSHLLANGNEQFF. In DNA form, the CDR3 reads TGTGCCAGCAGCCACCTCCTAGCGAACGGCAATGAGCAGTTCTTC.

This clone appeared a few times. This rearrangement joins TRBV27 to TRBJ1-2, with D possibly being TRBD1 (6 bases). The CDR3 sequence is 13 residues long. V lost 3 bases and J lost 5, with 10 bases in between. Germline CDR1 MNHEY, CDR2 SMNVEV (reference sequence). The CDR3 nucleotides read TGTGCCAGCAGTTTTCTCCAGGGGTATGGCTACACCTTC. Protein product: CASSFLQGYGYTF.

The rearrangement joins TRBV3-1 (or the pseudogene TRBV3-2) to TRBJ2-7; 11 bases agree with TRBD1. V lost 2 bases to trimming and J lost 6 bases; unmatched junction nucleotides: 3. Germline lookup yields CDR1 LGHDT and CDR2 YNNKEL (reference sequence). CDR3 size: 14 residues. CDR3 loop: CASSQQGTGGEQYF. As DNA, the CDR3 is TGTGCCAGCAGCCAACAAGGGACAGGGGGCGAGCAGTACTTC.

The chain recombines TRBV10-3 with TRBJ2-7, with D perhaps matching TRBD1 (6 bases). Germline loops: CDR1 ENHRY, CDR2 SYGVKD. Trimming pared 9 bases from V and 7 bases from J, leaving 19 bases between. The CDR3 contains 13 residues. CDR3 region: CAISKEVTGEQYF. CDR3 nucleotides: TGTGCCATATCTAAGGAGGTAACAGGGGAGCAGTACTTC.

CDR3 in amino acids: CASSHGREGAKETQYF. The CDR3 DNA reads as TGTGCCAGCAGCCACGGCAGGGAAGGGGCCAAAGAGACCCAGTACTTC. The V call is TRBV28, the J call TRBJ2-5; maybe TRBD1 (5 bases). Between the trimmed V and J ends, which lost 6 bases and 3 bases, there was a span of 20 bases. This CDR3 spans 16 amino acids. CDR1 is MDHEN and CDR2 is SYDVKM in the germline V gene.

The rearrangement joins TRBV4-1 to TRBJ2-7; 10 nucleotides match TRBD2. Germline assignment: CDR1 MGHRA and CDR2 YSYEKL. V lost 3 bases and J lost 5; bases outside the gene matches: 10. This CDR3 spans 16 amino acids. This chain's CDR3 is CASSQAPGTSEDEQYF. For the CDR3, the DNA is TGCGCCAGCAGCCAGGCCCCCGGGACTAGCGAAGACGAGCAGTACTTC.

V usage is TRBV4-2 and J usage is TRBJ1-2; D unclear. The V end lost 0 bases, the J end lost 0 bases, and 5 bases lay between the germline ends. Germline V gene sequence: CDR1 LGHNA, CDR2 YNFKEQ. The CDR3 is 14 amino acids. The CDR3 spells CASSQDRANYGYTF. The CDR3 DNA follows: TGTGCCAGCAGCCAAGACCGGGCTAACTATGGCTACACCTTC.

This sequence joins TRBV7-2 and TRBJ1-2; the match to TRBD1 covers 10 bases. Germline CDR1 reads SGHTA; CDR2 reads FQGNSA. The CDR3 loop spans 16 amino acids. V was pared by 7 bases and J by 8 bases, with 16 bases of the junction left unmatched. Written as DNA, the CDR3 is TGTGCCAGCACCCCGGGGGATTCCGGGACAGGGGACGGCTACACCTTC. Translated, it gives CASTPGDSGTGDGYTF.

The V call is TRBV10-1, the J call TRBJ2-1, with 13 positions matching TRBD2. From germline, CDR1 is WNHNN and CDR2 SYGVQD (reference sequence). V lost 4 bases, J lost 9 bases, and 6 bases stayed unmatched. This CDR3 comprises 15 residues. The CDR3 coding sequence is TGCGCCAGCAGTGCCGGCACTAGCGGGAGGGCTGAGCAGTTCTTC. Protein product: CASSAGTSGRAEQFF.

This chain joins TRBV5-4 and TRBJ2-2; D gene uncertain. CDR3 length equals 14 residues. Germline V lookup: CDR1 SGHNT, CDR2 YYREEE (reference sequence). The V end was cut by 0 bases, the J end by 6 bases, with 9 bases between. Here the CDR3 reads CASSLELKSGELFF. The CDR3 nucleotides read TGTGCCAGCAGCTTGGAGCTGAAGTCCGGGGAGCTGTTTTTT.

The genes are TRBV28 and TRBJ2-5; D uncertain. Trimming removed 6 bases from V and 7 bases from J, with 15 bases in between. Germline V gene sequence: CDR1 MDHEN, CDR2 SYDVKM. CDR3 length equals 13 residues. CDR3 DNA sequence: TGTGCCAGCAGCCCAAACTATAGTGGGACCCAGTACTTC. Residues: CASSPNYSGTQYF. The full variable domain, in which reference TRBV28 and TRBJ2-5 provide the parts outside the CDR3, is DVKVTQSSRYLVKRTGEKVFLECVQDMDHENMFWYRQDPGLGLRLIYFSYDVKMKEKGDIPEGYSVSREKKERFSLILESASTNQTSMYLCASSPNYSGTQYFGPGTRLLVL.